Following are 11 T cell receptor beta chains from one sample sequenced in a study of blood T cell repertoires in COVID-19. TCRdb's table, derived via immunoSEQ multiplex PCR, lists solely in-frame clones and lacks some. The sample yields around 450,000 clones, 90% seen once. Sequenced material: PBMCs or T cells enriched from blood (not recorded which). These receptors all come from a man between 18 and 35 years old who had recovered from COVID-19.

The DNA for the CDR3 is TGCGCCAGCAGCCAAAAGGACAGGTATAATGGCTACACCTTC. It yields the protein CASSQKDRYNGYTF. This chain joins TRBV4-1 and TRBJ1-2, with 7 bases that match TRBD1. Germline CDR1 and CDR2: MGHRA and YSYEKL. J gave up 6 bases and V 2 bases, and 6 bases lay outside the gene matches. CDR3 length: 14 amino acids.

The chain employs TRBV5-1 and TRBJ1-1; no clear D. From germline, CDR1 is SGHRS and CDR2 YFSETQ. CDR3 size: 13 residues. V shed 1 base and J shed 2 bases, with 6 bases lying between them. The CDR3 here is CASSLPGNTEAFF. Here the CDR3 DNA reads TGCGCCAGCAGCTTGCCGGGAAACACTGAAGCTTTCTTT.

The J gene is TRBJ1-3, the V gene TRBV11-2; D is ambiguous. V lost 1 base to trimming and J lost 0 bases, with 10 bases between them. Germline V gene sequence: CDR1 SGHAT, CDR2 FQNNGV. The CDR3 runs 16 residues. The CDR3 sequence: CASSLVPRYSGNTIYF. CDR3 nucleotides: TGTGCCAGCAGCTTAGTCCCACGGTACTCTGGAAACACCATATATTTT.

The chain is built from TRBV11-3 and TRBJ2-5, with D possibly being TRBD2 (6 bases). This CDR3 is built from 11 residues. The V gene lost 8 bases and the J gene lost 5 bases, with 9 bases spanning the gap. The V gene's germline CDR1 is SGHNT and CDR2 YENEEA. CDR3 nucleotide sequence: TGTGCCAGCGGCGGGGCTGAGACCCAGTACTTC. It translates to CASGGAETQYF.

V usage is TRBV7-3 and J usage is TRBJ2-1; possibly TRBD2 for D (6 bases). Trimming stripped 1 base from V and 7 bases from J, with 14 bases between. CDR3 size: 15 residues. The V gene's germline CDR1 is SGHTA and CDR2 FQGTGA. The DNA for the CDR3 is TGTGCCAGCAGCTTAAAACCGGGAGTAGGGAATGAGCAGTTCTTC. As protein: CASSLKPGVGNEQFF.

The gene calls are TRBV5-1 and TRBJ2-7; D uncertain. Germline values: CDR1 SGHRS, CDR2 YFSETQ. Trimming stripped 2 bases from V and 0 bases from J, with 30 bases between. This CDR3 is built from 21 residues. CDR3 sequence reads: CASSFKGGDLSSRFSSYEQYF. The CDR3 DNA follows: TGCGCCAGCAGCTTTAAAGGTGGAGACCTTTCTTCCCGATTCAGCTCCTACGAGCAGTACTTC. The entire variable domain, with the rest obtained from reference TRBV5-1 and TRBJ2-7, is as follows: KAGVTQTPRYLIKTRGQQVTLSCSPISGHRSVSWYQQTPGQGLQFLFEYFSETQRNKGNFPGRFSGRQFSNSRSEMNVSTLELGDSALYLCASSFKGGDLSSRFSSYEQYFGPGTRLTVT.

This chain connects TRBV7-3 to TRBJ1-2, with a possible D match to TRBD1 (6 bases). With 2 bases removed from V and 3 bases from J, the gap between germline ends came to 13 bases. This CDR3 has 15 residues. Germline CDR1 SGHTA, CDR2 FQGTGA. The DNA of the CDR3 is TGTGCCAGCAGCTTACTGGGACAAACGGACTATGGCTACACCTTC. This gives the protein CASSLLGQTDYGYTF.

To note about this clone: In the same sample, other DNA sequences code for this CDR3. The chain has TRBV12-3 or TRBV12-4 and TRBJ1-6, with D maybe TRBD1 (5 bases). This CDR3 region has 13 residues. Between the trimmed V and J ends, which lost 6 bases and 7 bases, there was a span of 10 bases. The CDR3 sequence is CASSLQENSPLHF. As DNA, the CDR3 is TGTGCCAGCAGCCTACAGGAGAATTCACCCCTCCACTTT.

This clone has only one observation. J is TRBJ1-6 and V is TRBV6-6, with a possible D match to TRBD1 (5 bases). CDR1 MNHNY and CDR2 SVGAGI come from the germline V gene (reference sequence). The ends were cut back, 8 bases at V and 5 bases at J, with 7 bases in the middle. The CDR3 contains 12 residues. This CDR3 reads CASAGNNSPLHF. As DNA, the CDR3 is TGTGCCAGCGCAGGGAATAATTCACCCCTCCACTTT.

CDR3 sequence (DNA): TGTGCCAGCTCCCCGGGACAGGGGGTTATGACCCAGTACTTC. It translates to CASSPGQGVMTQYF. The V call is TRBV18, the J call TRBJ2-5, with 11 bases matching TRBD1. Trimming removed 6 bases from V and 7 bases from J; junction bases left unmatched: 7. CDR3 length: 14 amino acids. Germline V CDR1 and CDR2: KGHSH, LQKENI.

V is TRBV20-1 and J is TRBJ1-5, with 9 bases matching TRBD1. The germline CDR1 and CDR2 sequences are DFQATT and SNEGSKA (reference sequence). CDR3 size: 14 residues. Germline trimming cut 4 bases from V and 1 base from J; bases unmatched to any gene: 2. CDR3 amino acids: CSATDRGSNQPQHF. DNA of the CDR3: TGCAGTGCTACTGACAGGGGGAGCAATCAGCCCCAGCATTTT.